A selection of T cell receptor beta chains follows, all from one sample in a study of cytomegalovirus exposure and HLA in healthy donors. Here immunoSEQ multiplex PCR was the method, and the copy in TCRdb shows in-frame clones only, minus some. The table includes fewer than 85,000 clones, 94% detected once. Sequencing used PBMCs. These TCRs come from a woman younger than 30 in good health and CMV-seronegative. Each CDR3 is given with its conserved first and last residue. The D gene is left open where the match is weak. Clone size is given for some rows only: seen once, a few or many times, or a class if the clone is expanded.

TRBJ1-3 - TRBD1 TRBV4-1 CASSQPTRTGPLNTIYF TGCGCCAGCAGCCAACCAACCCGGACAGGGCCTTTGAACACCATATATTTT
TRBJ2-7 once TRBD2 TRBV5-8 CASSSPWRGDSYEQYF TGTGCCAGCAGCTCTCCCTGGCGGGGGGATTCCTACGAGCAGTACTTC
TRBJ1-6 - - TRBV28 CASTREGGSRNSPLHF TGTGCCAGCACCCGGGAGGGCGGTTCAAGGAATTCACCCCTCCACTTT
TRBJ2-1 - TRBD1 TRBV5-1 CACGQGATNEQFF TGCGCCTGCGGACAGGGGGCGACTAATGAGCAGTTCTTC
TRBJ2-2 once TRBD2 TRBV7-8 CASSLRRTGGTNTGELFF TGTGCCAGCAGCTTAAGAAGGACGGGGGGGACCAACACCGGGGAGCTGTTTTTT
TRBJ2-4 - TRBD2 TRBV28 CASSTPSERGKNIQYF TGTGCCAGCAGTACCCCATCCGAGCGGGGTAAAAACATTCAGTACTTC
TRBJ2-2 - TRBD2 TRBV7-3 CASSSRGDFERTGELFF TGTGCCAGCAGCTCCCGGGGGGACTTTGAGAGGACCGGGGAGCTGTTTTTT
TRBJ2-3 once TRBD1 TRBV7-3 CASSRGQGSGLQYF TGTGCCAGCAGCCGGGGACAGGGTAGCGGTCTACAGTATTTT
TRBJ1-3 - - TRBV4-3 CASSQGVSGNTIYF TGCGCCAGCAGCCAAGGCGTCTCTGGAAACACCATATATTTT
TRBJ2-5 - - TRBV6-1 CASSEGATSASETQYF TGTGCCAGCAGTGAAGGGGCGACAAGTGCATCAGAGACCCAGTACTTC
TRBJ1-5 - TRBD1 TRBV27 CACGQDSNQPQHF TGTGCCTGCGGACAGGATAGCAATCAGCCCCAGCATTTT